This is a list of T cell receptor beta chains from one sample in a study of control samples from healthy donors and cancer patients. The table came from immunoSEQ multiplex PCR; TCRdb's copy has only in-frame clones and leaves some out. This table holds some 99,000 clones, 75% to 90% found once. What was sequenced was blood. The receptors come from a woman between 50 and 59 years old in good health. Each CDR3 is given with its conserved first and last residue. The D gene is left open where the match is weak. The listing skips clone size in some rows; elsewhere it reads once, few, many or a size class.

TGCGCCAGCAGCTTAATCGAACCCCCTCAAGAGACCCAGTACTTC CASSLIEPPQETQYF - TRBJ2-5 TRBV5-1 -
TGTGCCAGCAGCTCGACCTCGGGCCATAGCAATCAGCCCCAGCATTTT CASSSTSGHSNQPQHF - TRBJ1-5 TRBV7-9 -
TGTGCCACCAACGTGGGGGGCACCCCTCGCGAGCAGTACTTC CATNVGGTPREQYF - TRBJ2-7 TRBV5-5 -
TGTGCCAGCTGCTGGGACCCTAATTCACCCCTCCACTTT CASCWDPNSPLHF - TRBJ1-6 TRBV12-3/TRBV12-4 -
TGTGCCTGGAGCGTCAGGGGTAGAGACACTGAAGCTTTCTTT CAWSVRGRDTEAFF - TRBJ1-1 TRBV30 -
TGTGCCATCAGTGAACAGGGCCCCTATGGCTACACCTTC CAISEQGPYGYTF few TRBJ1-2 TRBV10-3 -
TGTGCCAGCAGTCCGTTTCTAGCGGGCACATACACAGATACGCAGTATTTT CASSPFLAGTYTDTQYF - TRBJ2-3 TRBV27 TRBD2
TGCGCCAGCAGCCAACCCACGTGGGGAGGGCGTATCCCAGAGACCCAGTACTTC CASSQPTWGGRIPETQYF - TRBJ2-5 TRBV4-3 TRBD2
TGTGCCCGCAGGGGGGGATCGGCGGGCTACACCTTC CARRGGSAGYTF - TRBJ1-2 TRBV2 TRBD1
TGCAGCGTGGCTAAAATAGGGGGCTCCTACGAGCAGTACTTC CSVAKIGGSYEQYF - TRBJ2-7 TRBV29-1 -
TGTGCCAGCAGCGTAGCGGGGATGGAGACCCAGTACTTC CASSVAGMETQYF - TRBJ2-5 TRBV9 -
TGTGCCAGCAAAAGCCCCAGTGGGACAGGGGCTGGAAACACCATATATTTT CASKSPSGTGAGNTIYF once TRBJ1-3 TRBV21-1 -
TGTGCCAGCACTTGTTATGGCTACACCTTC CASTCYGYTF - TRBJ1-2 TRBV27 -
TGTGCCAGTAGCCCAAACCAGGGGGACTCCTACAATGAGCAGTTCTTC CASSPNQGDSYNEQFF - TRBJ2-1 TRBV19 TRBD1
TGTGCCATCACCCGGACAGGGTCCTCCTACGAGCAGTACTTC CAITRTGSSYEQYF - TRBJ2-7 TRBV10-3 TRBD1